This T cell receptor (beta chain) was captured in a study of blood T cells in healthy people across ages. Combining a sample-barcoded 5' primer with a J-beta primer mix, a second PCR ran for roughly 6 to 12 cycles. Via MiXCR, TCRdb re-called the 5' RACE reads, giving one row per CDR3 protein. This table holds 350,000 to 450,000 distinct CDR3 sequences, more than 45% found once. Ranging in age from about 6 to 100, the donors were healthy Caucasian individuals from Russia. This clonotype was observed a handful of times. The sequenced sample was blood. The source of this sequence is a man in his sixties in good health.

Here the CDR3 DNA reads TGCGCCAGCAGCACACAAGATGAGCAGTTCTTC. It is translated as CASSTQDEQFF. The chain joins TRBV5-1 to TRBJ2-1; no definite D call. There are 11 residues in the CDR3. Germline V CDR1 and CDR2: SGHRS, YFSETQ. Trimming removed 4 bases from V and 8 bases from J, with 7 bases in between.